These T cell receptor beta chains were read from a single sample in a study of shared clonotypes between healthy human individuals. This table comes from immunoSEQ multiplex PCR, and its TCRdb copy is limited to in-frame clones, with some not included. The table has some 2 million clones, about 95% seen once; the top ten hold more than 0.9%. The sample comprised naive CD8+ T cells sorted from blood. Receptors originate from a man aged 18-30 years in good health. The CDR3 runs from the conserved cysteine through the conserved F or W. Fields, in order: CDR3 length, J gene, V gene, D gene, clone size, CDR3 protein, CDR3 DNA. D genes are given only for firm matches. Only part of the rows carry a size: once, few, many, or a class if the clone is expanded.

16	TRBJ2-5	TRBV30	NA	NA	CAWSPGTVSSGEGQYF	TGTGCCTGGAGTCCGGGGACGGTGAGCTCAGGGGAGGGCCAGTACTTC
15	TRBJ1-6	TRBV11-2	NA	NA	CASSEEAGRNSPLHF	TGTGCCAGCAGCGAGGAGGCGGGGAGGAATTCACCCCTCCACTTT
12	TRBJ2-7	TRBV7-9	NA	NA	CASSLVALEQYF	TGTGCCAGCAGCTTAGTTGCTCTCGAGCAGTACTTC
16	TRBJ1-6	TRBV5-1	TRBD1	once	CASSSTLTGGGSPLHF	TGCGCCAGCAGCTCGACCCTAACAGGGGGAGGGTCACCCCTCCACTTT
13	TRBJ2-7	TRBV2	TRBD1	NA	CASSGTGSYEQYF	TGTGCCAGCAGTGGGACAGGGTCCTACGAGCAGTACTTC
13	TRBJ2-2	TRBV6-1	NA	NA	CASRDGTAGELFF	TGTGCCAGCAGAGACGGGACCGCGGGGGAGCTGTTTTTT
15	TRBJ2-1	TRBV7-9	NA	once	CASSSPPSPYNEQFF	TGTGCCAGCAGCTCCCCGCCCTCCCCCTACAATGAGCAGTTCTTC
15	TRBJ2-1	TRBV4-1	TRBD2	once	CASSPRVAGNDEQFF	TGCGCCAGCAGCCCCCGGGTAGCGGGTAACGATGAGCAGTTCTTC
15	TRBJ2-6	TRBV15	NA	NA	CATALDGSGANVLTF	TGTGCCACCGCCCTCGATGGCTCTGGGGCCAACGTCCTGACTTTC
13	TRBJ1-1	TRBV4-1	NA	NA	CASSQDGRIEAFF	TGCGCCAGCAGCCAAGATGGCAGAATTGAAGCTTTCTTT